A selection of T cell receptor beta chains follows, all from one sample in a study of T cells after yellow fever vaccination. TCRdb reprocessed the 5' RACE reads with MiXCR, giving one entry per CDR3 protein. The sample contains 150,000 or so distinct CDR3 sequences, 7% to 10% of which appear only once. The material was CD8+ T cells sorted from PBMCs, obtained 45 days after the yellow fever booster vaccination. All receptors come from a young man who received the YFV17D yellow fever vaccine. Each CDR3 is given with its conserved first and last residue.

TRBJ2-1	TRBV7-9	CASSLVLGLPEQFF
TRBJ2-1	TRBV19	CASSTWAGNNEQFF
TRBJ1-4	TRBV4-1	CASSHGATNEKLFF
TRBJ2-7	TRBV20-1	CSATDGGRSSYEQYF
TRBJ1-5	TRBV28	CASSLSRAGRQPQHF
TRBJ2-2	TRBV7-3	CASSPSPGRNRGELFF
TRBJ1-5	TRBV20-1	CSASRDRAGNQPQHF
TRBJ2-3	TRBV11-3	CASSSRGSDTQYF
TRBJ2-3	TRBV6-5	CASSLLAGGLSDTQYF
TRBJ1-1	TRBV7-9	CASSYGTGLNTEAFF
TRBJ2-5	TRBV7-9	CASSDTQGLRYQETQYF
TRBJ2-7	TRBV6-1	CAIRTGLGQYF
TRBJ2-7	TRBV5-6	CASSRGIARDRQHEQYF
TRBJ2-5	TRBV4-1	CASSQGLGLGTQYF
TRBJ2-5	TRBV11-2	CASSLEGDGQETQYF
TRBJ2-5	TRBV7-9	CASRMEQETQYF
TRBJ1-5	TRBV18	CASSSSHDSNQPQHF
TRBJ2-1	TRBV7-8	CASSVTGTGVLKQFF
TRBJ2-3	TRBV11-2	CASSSLGGAGDTQYF
TRBJ2-3	TRBV4-3	CASSRGGGGRGFTDTQYF
TRBJ2-3	TRBV12-3/TRBV12-4	CASSLGGGDHLGQYF
TRBJ2-7	TRBV5-1	CASSRSVLAGGHHEQYF
TRBJ2-4	TRBV10-3	CAISESSLSPKNIQYF
TRBJ2-1	TRBV5-4	CASSLTGAGYNEQFF
TRBJ2-1	TRBV7-9	CASSFTGGRDEQFF